The clone carrying this T cell receptor (beta chain) was counted only a few times. This CDR3 has 16 amino acids. Germline V CDR1 and CDR2: SGHRS, YFSETQ. Trimming pared 2 bases from V and 5 bases from J, leaving 18 bases between. These data come from a study of T cells after yellow fever vaccination. From the 5' RACE reads, TCRdb called clonotypes with MiXCR, one entry per CDR3 protein. The sample has fewer than 350,000 distinct CDR3 sequences, roughly 8.7% seen once. The TCR comes from a man younger than 35 who received the YFV17D yellow fever vaccine. The specimen was PBMCs, collected on the day of the first yellow fever vaccination. This rearrangement joins TRBV5-1 to TRBJ2-3; D perhaps matches TRBD2 (6 bases). CDR3 amino acids: CASSLTSQPTKDTQYF. CDR3 bases: TGCGCCAGCAGCTTAACTAGCCAGCCGACCAAAGATACGCAGTATTTT.